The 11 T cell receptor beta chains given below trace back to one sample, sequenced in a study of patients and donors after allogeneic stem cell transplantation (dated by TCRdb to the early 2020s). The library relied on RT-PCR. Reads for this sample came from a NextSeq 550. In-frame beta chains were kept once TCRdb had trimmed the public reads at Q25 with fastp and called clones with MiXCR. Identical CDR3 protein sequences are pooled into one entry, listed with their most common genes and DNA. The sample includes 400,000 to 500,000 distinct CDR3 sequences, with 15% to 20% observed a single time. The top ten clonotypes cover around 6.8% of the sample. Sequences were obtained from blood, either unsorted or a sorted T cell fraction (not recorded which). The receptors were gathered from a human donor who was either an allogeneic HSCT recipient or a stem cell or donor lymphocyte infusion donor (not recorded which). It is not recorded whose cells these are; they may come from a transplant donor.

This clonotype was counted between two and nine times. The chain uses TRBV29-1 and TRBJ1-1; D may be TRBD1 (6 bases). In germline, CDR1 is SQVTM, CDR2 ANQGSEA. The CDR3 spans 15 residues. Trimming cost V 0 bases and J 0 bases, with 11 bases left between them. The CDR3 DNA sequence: TGCAGCGTTGAAGATCAAACAGGGATGAACACTGAAGCTTTCTTT. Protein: CSVEDQTGMNTEAFF.

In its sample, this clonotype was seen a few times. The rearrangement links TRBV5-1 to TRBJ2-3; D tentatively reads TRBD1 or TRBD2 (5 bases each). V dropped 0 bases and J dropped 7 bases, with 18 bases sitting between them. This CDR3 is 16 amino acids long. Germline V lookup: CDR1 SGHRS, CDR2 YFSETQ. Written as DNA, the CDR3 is TGCGCCAGCAGCTTGGACCCTGTAGAGGGGCGGAATACGCAGTATTTT. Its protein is CASSLDPVEGRNTQYF.

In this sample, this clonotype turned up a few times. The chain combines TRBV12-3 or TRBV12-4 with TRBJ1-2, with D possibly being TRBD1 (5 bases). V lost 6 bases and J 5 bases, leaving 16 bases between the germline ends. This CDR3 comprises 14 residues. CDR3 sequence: CASSSSGRTYGYTF. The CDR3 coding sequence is TGTGCCAGCAGCTCTTCGGGACGGACGTATGGCTACACCTTC.

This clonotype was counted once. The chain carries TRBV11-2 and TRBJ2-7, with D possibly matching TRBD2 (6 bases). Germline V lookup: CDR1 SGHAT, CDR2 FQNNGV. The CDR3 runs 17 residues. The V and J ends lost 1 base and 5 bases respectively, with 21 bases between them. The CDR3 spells CASSLAGRGYSNNEQYF. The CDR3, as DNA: TGTGCCAGCAGCTTAGCGGGGCGGGGTTATTCCAACAACGAGCAGTACTTC.

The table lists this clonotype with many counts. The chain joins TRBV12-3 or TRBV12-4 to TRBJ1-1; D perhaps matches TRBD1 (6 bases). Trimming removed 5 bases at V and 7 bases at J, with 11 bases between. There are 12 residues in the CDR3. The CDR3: CASSTRQVEAFF. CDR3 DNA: TGTGCCAGCAGTACCCGACAGGTTGAAGCTTTCTTT.

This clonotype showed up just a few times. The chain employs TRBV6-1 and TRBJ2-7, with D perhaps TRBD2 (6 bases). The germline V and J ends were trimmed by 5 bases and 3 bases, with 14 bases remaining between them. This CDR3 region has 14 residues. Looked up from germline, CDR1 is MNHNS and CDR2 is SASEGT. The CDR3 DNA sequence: TGTGCCAGCAGTCTTAGCGGAACTGACTACGAGCAGTACTTC. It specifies CASSLSGTDYEQYF.

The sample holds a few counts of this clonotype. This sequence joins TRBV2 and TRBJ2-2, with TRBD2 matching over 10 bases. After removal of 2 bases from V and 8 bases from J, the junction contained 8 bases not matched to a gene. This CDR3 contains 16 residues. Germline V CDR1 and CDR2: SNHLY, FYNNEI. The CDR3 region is CASSEFSGGPPGELFF. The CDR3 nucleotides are TGTGCCAGCAGTGAATTTAGCGGGGGGCCCCCGGGGGAGCTGTTTTTT.

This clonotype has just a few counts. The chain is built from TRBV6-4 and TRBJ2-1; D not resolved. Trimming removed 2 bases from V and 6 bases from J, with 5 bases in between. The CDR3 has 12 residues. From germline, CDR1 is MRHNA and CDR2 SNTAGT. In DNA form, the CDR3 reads TGTGCCAGCAGTGACATTGGCAATGAGCAGTTCTTC. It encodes CASSDIGNEQFF.

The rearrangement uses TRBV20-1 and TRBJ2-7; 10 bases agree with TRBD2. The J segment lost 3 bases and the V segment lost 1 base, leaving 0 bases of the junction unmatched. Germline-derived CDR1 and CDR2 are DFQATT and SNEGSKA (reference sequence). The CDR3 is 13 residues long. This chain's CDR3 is CSARGTSGYEQYF. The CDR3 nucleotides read TGCAGTGCTAGAGGGACTAGCGGCTACGAGCAGTACTTC.

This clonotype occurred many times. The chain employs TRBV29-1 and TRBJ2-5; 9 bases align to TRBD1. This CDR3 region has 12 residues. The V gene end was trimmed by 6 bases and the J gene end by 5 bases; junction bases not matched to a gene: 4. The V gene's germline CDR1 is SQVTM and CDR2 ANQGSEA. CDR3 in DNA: TGCAGCGTCCGGGGACAGGGCGAGACCCAGTACTTC. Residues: CSVRGQGETQYF. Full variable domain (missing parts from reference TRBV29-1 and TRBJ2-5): SAVISQKPSRDICQRGTSLTIQCQVDSQVTMMFWYRQQPGQSLTLIATANQGSEATYESGFVIDKFPISRPNLTFSTLTVSNMSPEDSSIYLCSVRGQGETQYFGPGTRLLVL.

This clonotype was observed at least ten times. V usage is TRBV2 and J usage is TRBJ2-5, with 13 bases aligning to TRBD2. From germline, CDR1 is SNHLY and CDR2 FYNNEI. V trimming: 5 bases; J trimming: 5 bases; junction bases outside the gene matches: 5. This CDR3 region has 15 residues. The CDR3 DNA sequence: TGTGCCAGCAGTTTGGGACTAGCGGGAAGGGAGACCCAGTACTTC. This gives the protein CASSLGLAGRETQYF.